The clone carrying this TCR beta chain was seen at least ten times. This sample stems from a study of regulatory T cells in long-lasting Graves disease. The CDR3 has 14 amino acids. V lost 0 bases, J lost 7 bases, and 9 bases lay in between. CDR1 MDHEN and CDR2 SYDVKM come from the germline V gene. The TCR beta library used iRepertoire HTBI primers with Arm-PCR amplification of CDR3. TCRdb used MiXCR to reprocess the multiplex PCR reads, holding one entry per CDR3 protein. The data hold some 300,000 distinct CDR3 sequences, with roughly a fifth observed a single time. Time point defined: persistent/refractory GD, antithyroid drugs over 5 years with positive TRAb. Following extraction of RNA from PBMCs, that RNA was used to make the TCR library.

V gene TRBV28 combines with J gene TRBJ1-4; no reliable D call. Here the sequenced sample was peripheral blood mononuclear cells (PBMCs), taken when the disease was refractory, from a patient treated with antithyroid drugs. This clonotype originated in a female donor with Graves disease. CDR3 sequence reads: CASSLWREGEKLFF. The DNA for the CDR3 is TGTGCCAGCAGTTTATGGAGGGAGGGTGAAAAACTGTTTTTT. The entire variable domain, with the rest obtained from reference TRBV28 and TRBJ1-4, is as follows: DVKVTQSSRYLVKRTGEKVFLECVQDMDHENMFWYRQDPGLGLRLIYFSYDVKMKEKGDIPEGYSVSREKKERFSLILESASTNQTSMYLCASSLWREGEKLFFGSGTQLSVL.